This TCR beta chain was recorded in a study of cytomegalovirus exposure and HLA in healthy donors. Study context: The roughly 110 validation repertoires were reported in a later analysis to have been generated on the same platform as the roughly 670 first-cohort repertoires.

Turning to this clone: Its antigen is still unknown.

Notes on the study in general: The authors listed some 150 TCR beta chains as cytomegalovirus-associated. Rare TCR sequences dominated, though some public TCRs recurred in many donors. According to a later analysis, TCR clusters from the first cohort tended to co-occur in the 100 to 150 validation repertoires.

The CDR3 has 13 residues. Germline loops: CDR1 KGHSH, CDR2 LQKENI. V was trimmed by 1 base and J by 7 bases, leaving 8 bases between them. Here immunoSEQ multiplex PCR was the method, and the copy in TCRdb shows in-frame clones only, minus some. This sample has about 310,000 clones, with 70% to 90% found just once. Sequenced sample: PBMCs. The chain employs TRBV18 and TRBJ2-1, with D perhaps TRBD1 (5 bases). The receptor was derived from a man aged 25 to 40 in good health and CMV-seronegative. DNA of the CDR3: TGTGCCAGCTCACCACAGGGGTGGAATGAGCAGTTCTTC. This encodes CASSPQGWNEQFF.